This TCR beta chain was identified during a study of T cell repertoires in cytomegalovirus infection. About the study: Matching HLA type, along with CMV infection, was indicated by public TCR beta signatures.

Germline CDR1 SQVTM, CDR2 ANQGSEA. Trimming stripped 2 bases from V and 2 bases from J, with 13 bases between. The CDR3 spans 15 residues. A remark on this clonotype: Its antigen is as yet unknown.

Study outcomes and limitations: People with CMV and the relevant HLA were identified by cumulative public TCR beta family frequency. HLA-C-restricted CMV clonotypes gave the most frequent clonotype in two of eight donors.

In TCRdb, the reads were re-called with MiXCR into one record per CDR3 protein. The data hold 680,000 or so distinct CDR3 sequences, with 35% observed a single time. Sequencing used PBMCs. The gene calls are TRBV29-1 and TRBJ2-1; perhaps TRBD2 as D (5 bases). This receptor was identified in a human donor in good health (CMV status not recorded). Some clones in this sample may be carry-over from other donors' samples. Here the CDR3 reads CSVEFAGLTYNEQFF. Here the CDR3 DNA reads TGCAGCGTTGAATTCGCCGGACTTACCTACAATGAGCAGTTCTTC.